The entry below gives a single T cell receptor beta chain sequence along with its context. No antigen is known for it. The sample originates from a study of cytomegalovirus exposure and HLA in healthy donors. Study findings and constraints: In vitro assays verified that a few CMV-associated chains recognized CMV antigens specifically. Among immune exposure information, only CMV serostatus was available.

The primer mix had 60 Vbeta and 13 Jbeta primers. Sequencing was performed with immunoSEQ multiplex PCR; in TCRdb, only in-frame clones are kept and a portion is missing. The sample has over 100,000 clones, over 75% seen once. This CDR3 has 17 residues. CDR1 SNHLY and CDR2 FYNNEI come from the germline V gene. With 5 bases removed from V and 1 base from J, the gap between germline ends came to 18 bases. The origin of this receptor is a woman younger than 30 in good health and CMV-seropositive. V usage is TRBV2 and J usage is TRBJ2-4; a weak D match, TRBD1 (6 bases). Sequencing was done on a sample of PBMCs. The CDR3 region is CASSITDSLLAKNIQYF. The CDR3 DNA reads TGTGCCAGCAGTATCACGGACAGTCTGTTGGCCAAAAACATTCAGTACTTC.